Sequencing of this T cell receptor beta chain was carried out in a study of blood T cells in healthy people across ages. A second PCR, run for about 6 to 11 cycles, used a sample-barcoded 5' primer plus a J-beta primer mix. TCRdb used MiXCR to reprocess the 5' RACE reads, holding one entry per CDR3 protein. The table shows 800,000 to 1,300,000 distinct CDR3 sequences, with roughly a quarter occurring only once. Study conclusions and caveats: Long-lived donors exceeded aged donors in naive CD4+ cells and diversity. It was not possible, with unsorted PBMCs, to conclusively compare naive and antigen-experienced cells.

About this clonotype itself: The antigen remains undetermined.

The CDR3 loop spans 12 amino acids. J gave up 10 bases and V 2 bases, and 8 bases lay outside the gene matches. Germline values: CDR1 SQVTM, CDR2 ANQGSEA. Separately, the same data were catalogued under a study of T cells of mothers and their children.

The sample taken for sequencing was blood. This sequence joins TRBV29-1 and TRBJ2-7; 7 bases agree with TRBD2. The receptor comes from a girl under 10 years old in good health. The CDR3 is CSVEWEGAGQYF. CDR3 in DNA: TGCAGCGTTGAATGGGAGGGTGCCGGCCAGTACTTC.